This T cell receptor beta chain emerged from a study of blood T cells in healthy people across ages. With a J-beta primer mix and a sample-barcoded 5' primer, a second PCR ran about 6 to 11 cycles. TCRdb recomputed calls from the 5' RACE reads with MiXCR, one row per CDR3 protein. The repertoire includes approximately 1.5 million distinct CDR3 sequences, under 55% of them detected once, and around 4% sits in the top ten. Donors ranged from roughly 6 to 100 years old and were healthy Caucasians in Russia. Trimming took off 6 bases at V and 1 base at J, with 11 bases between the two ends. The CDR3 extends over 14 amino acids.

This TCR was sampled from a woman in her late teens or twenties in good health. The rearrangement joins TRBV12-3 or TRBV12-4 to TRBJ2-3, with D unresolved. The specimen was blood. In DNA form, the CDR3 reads TGTGCCAGCAGACCCCCTTGGGGCACAGATACGCAGTATTTT. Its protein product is CASRPPWGTDTQYF.